The 27 T cell receptor beta chains presented below share a single source sample, sequenced in a study of blood T cell repertoires in COVID-19. This table comes from immunoSEQ multiplex PCR, and its TCRdb copy is limited to in-frame clones, with some not included. The sample has a few hundred thousand clones, about 85% seen once. Sequenced: peripheral blood. Source of these receptors: an elderly woman with COVID-19, enrolled during active disease.

The chain carries TRBV7-6 and TRBJ1-6, with 8 bases fitting TRBD1. Germline CDR1 is SGHVS and CDR2 is FNYEAQ. CDR3 size: 15 residues. Trimming at V came to 1 base and at J to 10 bases, leaving 6 bases not matched to a gene. The CDR3 is CASSLGGQVGSPLHF. The CDR3 DNA follows: TGTGCCAGCAGCTTAGGGGGACAGGTCGGCTCACCCCTCCACTTT.

The table lists this clone with a count of one. This chain joins TRBV5-1 and TRBJ1-1; possible D gene TRBD1, 5 bases. The V end lost 0 bases, the J end lost 11 bases, and 11 bases lay between the germline ends. From germline, CDR1 is SGHRS and CDR2 YFSETQ. The CDR3 length is 12 residues. The CDR3 region has the DNA TGCGCCAGCAGCTTGGGGCAGGGAGGCGCTTTCTTT. Its protein is CASSLGQGGAFF.

V and J are TRBV2 and TRBJ1-1; 7 nucleotides align to TRBD1. This CDR3 has 13 residues. Germline V gene data show CDR1 as SNHLY and CDR2 as FYNNEI. With 7 bases clipped from V and 1 base from J, the junction kept 3 bases outside the gene matches. Written as DNA, the CDR3 is TGTGCCAGCACCAGACAGGGGAACACTGAAGCTTTCTTT. It yields the protein CASTRQGNTEAFF.

This clone appeared a single time. V is TRBV4-2 and J is TRBJ2-5; 12 bases are shared with TRBD2. V lost 4 bases and J lost 6; bases outside the gene matches: 6. This CDR3 has 15 residues. The V gene's germline CDR1 is LGHNA and CDR2 YNFKEQ. CDR3 sequence: CASSPLAGGPQTQYF. As DNA, the CDR3 is TGTGCCAGCAGCCCCCTAGCGGGGGGGCCACAGACCCAGTACTTC.

The chain recombines TRBV6-1 with TRBJ1-5, with 8 bases fitting TRBD1. Germline V gives CDR1 MNHNS, CDR2 SASEGT. This CDR3 comprises 17 residues. The junction had 11 bases not matched to a gene; V was cut back by 0 bases and J by 7 bases. CDR3 in amino acids: CASSEARTGRAGQPQHF. In DNA, the CDR3 is TGTGCCAGCAGTGAAGCTCGGACAGGGAGAGCGGGACAGCCCCAGCATTTT.

The chain employs TRBV7-2 and TRBJ2-5; TRBD1 is a possible D gene (6 bases). Looked up from germline, CDR1 is SGHTA and CDR2 is FQGNSA. There are 15 residues in the CDR3. Trimming stripped 5 bases from V and 4 bases from J, with 17 bases between. The CDR3 coding sequence is TGTGCCAGCAGCCCGGGGACATATCCAAGAGAGACCCAGTACTTC. Protein sequence: CASSPGTYPRETQYF.

This chain joins TRBV5-1 and TRBJ1-2, with D maybe TRBD1 (5 bases). The germline V gene has CDR1 SGHRS and CDR2 YFSETQ. Trimming removed 0 bases from V and 0 bases from J, with 9 bases in between. This CDR3 contains 15 residues. The CDR3 reads CASSLGQLANYGYTF. The CDR3, as DNA: TGCGCCAGCAGCTTGGGACAGTTAGCTAACTATGGCTACACCTTC.

The chain carries TRBV5-6 and TRBJ1-2, with TRBD1 matching over 7 bases. This CDR3 comprises 13 residues. Germline V CDR1 and CDR2: SGHDT, YYEEEE. After removal of 6 bases from V and 6 bases from J, the junction contained 8 bases not matched to a gene. The CDR3 loop reads CASTSQGTHGYTF. The CDR3 region has the DNA TGTGCCAGCACCTCACAGGGGACGCATGGCTACACCTTC.

The genes are TRBV6-1 and TRBJ1-2, with TRBD1 matching 9 bases. The V gene's germline CDR1 is MNHNS and CDR2 SASEGT. The CDR3 has 14 amino acids. With V trimmed by 10 bases and J by 8 bases, 14 bases remained unmatched. CDR3 region: CATRPGTGLWGYTF. Written as DNA, the CDR3 is TGTGCCACCAGACCCGGGACAGGGTTGTGGGGCTACACCTTC.

This chain uses TRBV6-6 with TRBJ2-7; D remains ambiguous. Per the germline V gene, CDR1 is MNHNY and CDR2 is SVGAGI (reference sequence). V was pared by 4 bases and J by 7 bases, with 8 bases between. The CDR3 length is 11 residues. CDR3 sequence reads: CASSSSTEQYV. The CDR3 nucleotides are TGTGCCAGCAGTTCCTCGACAGAGCAGTACGTC.

The rearrangement uses TRBV5-1 and TRBJ1-2, with TRBD1 matching over 8 bases. Per germline, CDR1 SGHRS and CDR2 YFSETQ. The CDR3 loop spans 15 amino acids. V lost 0 bases to trimming and J lost 4 bases; unmatched junction nucleotides: 5. Here the CDR3 DNA reads TGCGCCAGCAGCTTGGCCGCAGGGGGCGGCTATGGCTACACCTTC. Residues: CASSLAAGGGYGYTF.

The chain joins TRBV7-6 to TRBJ2-5; 7 bases agree with TRBD2. Trimming removed 5 bases from V and 5 bases from J; junction bases left unmatched: 17. CDR1 and CDR2 (germline): SGHVS, FNYEAQ. CDR3 length equals 17 residues. The CDR3 sequence: CASSHGLPGGGLETQYF. The DNA of the CDR3 is TGTGCCAGCAGCCATGGTCTTCCCGGGGGAGGGTTGGAGACCCAGTACTTC.

This chain uses TRBV5-1 with TRBJ2-5, with 8 bases lining up with TRBD2. Unmatched junction bases numbered 6, after V lost 1 base and J lost 4 bases. The CDR3 length is 15 residues. Germline CDR1 is SGHRS and CDR2 is YFSETQ. CDR3 region: CASSLSGGNAETQYF. In nucleotides, the CDR3 is TGCGCCAGCAGCTTGAGCGGGGGAAACGCAGAGACCCAGTACTTC.

This sequence joins TRBV5-5 and TRBJ1-1; D is possibly TRBD1 (6 bases). The ends were cut back, 2 bases at V and 1 base at J, with 9 bases in the middle. Germline CDR1 and CDR2: SGHKS and YYEKEE (reference sequence). The CDR3 runs to 14 residues. The chain's CDR3 is CASSFRDTNTEAFF. The CDR3 coding sequence is TGTGCCAGCAGCTTTCGGGACACGAACACTGAAGCTTTCTTT. Supplemented by reference TRBV5-5 and TRBJ1-1, the full variable domain reads DAGVTQSPTHLIKTRGQQVTLRCSPISGHKSVSWYQQVLGQGPQFIFQYYEKEERGRGNFPDRFSARQFPNYSSELNVNALLLGDSALYLCASSFRDTNTEAFFGQGTRLTVV.

The chain carries TRBV5-1 and TRBJ2-3; D gene ambiguous. Per germline, CDR1 SGHRS and CDR2 YFSETQ. Trimming cost V 4 bases and J 2 bases, with 11 bases left between them. CDR3 length: 14 amino acids. The CDR3 protein is CASSPHYTTDTQYF. The CDR3 bases are TGCGCCAGCAGCCCCCACTATACCACAGATACGCAGTATTTT. The entire variable domain, with the rest obtained from reference TRBV5-1 and TRBJ2-3, is as follows: KAGVTQTPRYLIKTRGQQVTLSCSPISGHRSVSWYQQTPGQGLQFLFEYFSETQRNKGNFPGRFSGRQFSNSRSEMNVSTLELGDSALYLCASSPHYTTDTQYFGPGTRLTVL.

V usage is TRBV2 and J usage is TRBJ1-6; D is undetermined. Trimming took off 7 bases at V and 5 bases at J, with 9 bases between the two ends. The CDR3 runs to 13 residues. Germline CDR1 SNHLY, CDR2 FYNNEI. The CDR3 region is CASIAENNSPLHF. The CDR3 DNA reads as TGTGCCAGCATAGCAGAGAATAATTCACCCCTCCACTTT.

The chain employs TRBV4-2 and TRBJ1-5; TRBD1 is a possible D gene (5 bases). The length of the CDR3 is 14 residues. The germline CDR1 and CDR2 sequences are LGHNA and YNFKEQ. V was trimmed by 4 bases and J by 7 bases, leaving 14 bases between them. The CDR3 region is CASSPDTGGQPQHF. The CDR3 bases are TGTGCCAGCAGCCCGGACACGGGGGGGCAGCCCCAGCATTTT.

In its sample, this clone was seen once. The gene calls are TRBV7-2 and TRBJ1-3; 7 bases line up with TRBD1. Germline V gives CDR1 SGHTA, CDR2 FQGNSA. Trimming took 3 bases from V and 1 from J; bases not matched to a gene: 3. This CDR3 is built from 15 residues. CDR3 nucleotides: TGTGCCAGCAGCTTTTTACAGGGGTCTGGAAACACCATATATTTT. This encodes CASSFLQGSGNTIYF.

J is TRBJ1-3 and V is TRBV10-1, with D uncertain. This CDR3 has 15 amino acids. V was clipped by 7 bases and J by 0 bases, with 13 bases between them. The germline CDR1 and CDR2 sequences are WNHNN and SYGVQD (reference sequence). The CDR3 sequence is CASKDGTGSGNTIYF. The CDR3 DNA is TGCGCCAGCAAGGATGGAACGGGCTCTGGAAACACCATATATTTT.

This clone was picked up a small number of times. The chain joins TRBV5-6 to TRBJ1-2; perhaps TRBD1 as D (5 bases). Germline CDR1 and CDR2: SGHDT and YYEEEE. The CDR3 runs 13 residues. Trimming pared 3 bases from V and 1 base from J, leaving 7 bases between. The CDR3 region has the DNA TGTGCCAGCAGCTCGACAGTTAACTATGGCTACACCTTC. Its translation: CASSSTVNYGYTF.

V usage is TRBV9 and J usage is TRBJ1-1; maybe TRBD1 (5 bases). Germline values: CDR1 SGDLS, CDR2 YYNGEE. Trimming took 3 bases from V and 5 from J, leaving 17 bases between them. This CDR3 comprises 15 residues. The CDR3 protein is CASSGGAGLGTEAFF. CDR3 coding DNA: TGTGCCAGCAGCGGAGGTGCAGGGCTTGGGACTGAAGCTTTCTTT.

The V and J genes are TRBV3-1 (or the pseudogene TRBV3-2) and TRBJ2-3, with unresolved D. Trimming took off 4 bases at V and 0 bases at J, with 11 bases between the two ends. The CDR3 has 15 residues. CDR1 and CDR2 (germline): LGHDT, YNNKEL (reference sequence). CDR3 region: CASSPRGASTDTQYF. Written as DNA, the CDR3 is TGTGCCAGCAGCCCAAGAGGTGCAAGCACAGATACGCAGTATTTT.

The V gene is TRBV7-2, the J gene TRBJ1-3; D uncertain. Trimming pared 6 bases from V and 0 bases from J, leaving 9 bases between. The germline gives CDR1 SGHTA, CDR2 FQGNSA. CDR3 length: 14 amino acids. CDR3 in amino acids: CASSPLSSGNTIYF. The CDR3 DNA reads as TGTGCCAGCAGTCCACTGAGCTCTGGAAACACCATATATTTT.

This clone was counted between two and nine times. This chain uses TRBV9 with TRBJ2-3; D is ambiguous. Germline V gene sequence: CDR1 SGDLS, CDR2 YYNGEE. V shed 4 bases and J shed 0 bases, with 18 bases lying between them. The length of the CDR3 is 17 residues. This CDR3 is CASSTLSTQTSTDTQYF. CDR3 coding DNA: TGTGCCAGCAGCACACTCTCAACTCAGACTAGCACAGATACGCAGTATTTT.

Only a few counts were recorded for this clone. The chain couples TRBV2 to TRBJ2-5; 11 nucleotides line up with TRBD2. Per the germline V gene, CDR1 is SNHLY and CDR2 is FYNNEI. After removal of 2 bases from V and 7 bases from J, the junction contained 6 bases not matched to a gene. The length of the CDR3 is 15 residues. CDR3 sequence reads: CASSETSGRGGTQYF. CDR3 coding DNA: TGTGCCAGCAGTGAAACTAGCGGGAGAGGTGGGACCCAGTACTTC.

The V call is TRBV9, the J call TRBJ2-5; 11 bases agree with TRBD1. J lost 4 bases, V lost 3 bases, and 8 bases had no gene match. Germline assignment: CDR1 SGDLS and CDR2 YYNGEE. The CDR3 has 16 amino acids. The CDR3 reads CASSGRTGGRAETQYF. CDR3 DNA sequence: TGTGCCAGCAGCGGCAGGACAGGGGGCAGAGCAGAGACCCAGTACTTC.

The chain uses TRBV7-2 and TRBJ1-1; TRBD1 agrees at 9 bases. The CDR3 length is 16 residues. Germline trimming cut 5 bases from V and 3 bases from J; bases unmatched to any gene: 10. CDR1 SGHTA and CDR2 FQGNSA come from the germline V gene. The CDR3 DNA follows: TGTGCCAGCAGCCAAGGACAGGGGCGGTCGGACACTGAAGCTTTCTTT. Protein sequence: CASSQGQGRSDTEAFF.